Below, 5 T cell receptor beta chains from the same sample are listed, as sequenced in a study of T cell repertoires in cytomegalovirus infection. From the reads, TCRdb called clonotypes with MiXCR, one entry per CDR3 protein. The sample holds 500,000 or so distinct CDR3 sequences, approximately 17% seen once. The sequenced sample consisted of CD8+ T cells from PBMCs. The receptors were sampled from a human donor in good health (CMV status not recorded). Some clones in this sample may be carry-over from other donors' samples.

This clonotype was found many times. The chain links TRBV2 to TRBJ2-3; 13 bases match TRBD2. This CDR3 region has 15 residues. Trimming at V came to 5 bases and at J to 3 bases, leaving 2 bases not matched to a gene. Per germline, CDR1 SNHLY and CDR2 FYNNEI. CDR3 region: CASSTGLAGTDTQYF. CDR3 in DNA: TGTGCCAGCAGTACGGGACTAGCGGGGACAGATACGCAGTATTTT.

This clonotype was seen many times. This chain joins TRBV11-1 and TRBJ1-1, with 9 bases lining up with TRBD1. With 10 bases clipped from V and 11 bases from J, the junction kept 8 bases outside the gene matches. Looked up from germline, CDR1 is SGHAT and CDR2 is FQDESV (reference sequence). CDR3 size: 11 residues. The CDR3 reads CATRDRENAFF. The DNA of the CDR3 is TGTGCCACCCGGGACAGGGAGAACGCTTTCTTT.

The chain couples TRBV19 to TRBJ1-1; 8 bases are a match to TRBD1. Trimming removed 7 bases from V and 4 bases from J; junction bases left unmatched: 8. Per the germline V gene, CDR1 is LNHDA and CDR2 is SQIVND (reference sequence). This CDR3 has 14 residues. The CDR3 DNA reads as TGTGCCAGTACCTCGACAGGGGTGGCCACTGAAGCTTTCTTT. It is translated as CASTSTGVATEAFF. The full variable domain, completed using reference TRBV19 and TRBJ1-1, is DGGITQSPKYLFRKEGQNVTLSCEQNLNHDAMYWYRQDPGQGLRLIYYSQIVNDFQKGDIAEGYSVSREKKESFPLTVTSAQKNPTAFYLCASTSTGVATEAFFGQGTRLTVV.

This clonotype has a count of ten or more. This chain uses TRBV28 with TRBJ2-5; TRBD1 matches 7 bases. The CDR3 contains 16 residues. The V gene end was trimmed by 2 bases and the J gene end by 0 bases; junction bases not matched to a gene: 6. The germline gives CDR1 MDHEN, CDR2 SYDVKM. In DNA, the CDR3 is TGTGCCAGCAGTTTAGGCGGACAGGATAACCAAGAGACCCAGTACTTC. This encodes CASSLGGQDNQETQYF.

This clonotype was counted ten times or more. This chain uses TRBV19 with TRBJ1-2, with 7 bases identical to TRBD1. This CDR3 region has 14 residues. CDR1 and CDR2 (germline): LNHDA, SQIVND (reference sequence). After removal of 7 bases from V and 7 bases from J, the junction contained 12 bases not matched to a gene. The CDR3 here is CASTPDREAIGYTF. For the CDR3, the DNA is TGTGCCAGTACCCCTGACAGGGAGGCAATTGGCTACACCTTC.